This T cell receptor (beta chain) was documented in a study of T cells expressing NK-cell markers. Overall study: It was sorted CD3+CD56-NKG2C+, CD3+CD56+NKG2C- and CD3+CD56+NKG2C+ T cells that provided the TCR beta repertoires.

Worth noting for this clonotype: No antigen is known for it.

Germline loops: CDR1 SGHDN, CDR2 FVKESK. The CDR3 is 15 amino acids. Making the TCR beta cDNA relied on 5'RACE template switching with UMIs. One entry per CDR3 protein, without DNA, is what TCRdb gives after re-calling the 5' RACE reads. In total, the table holds almost 450,000 distinct CDR3 sequences. General study results and limits: The same clonotypes also predominated in the CD3+CD56-NKG2C+ fraction of several donors.

The chain recombines TRBV14 with TRBJ2-2; TCRdb returns TRBD1, unconfirmable since there is no DNA. The TCR comes from a woman aged 18 to 69 in good health. The sequencing input was blood T cells: a sorted CD56 or NKG2C T cell subset, CD4+ or CD8+ T cells, or bulk PBMC T cells (not recorded which). The CDR3 here is CASSQDAPYTGELFF.